These 3 T cell receptor beta chains originate from one sample sequenced in a study of cytomegalovirus exposure and HLA in healthy donors. PCR amplification relied on 60 Vbeta primers (plus 13 Jbeta primers). TCRdb's table, derived via immunoSEQ multiplex PCR, lists solely in-frame clones and lacks some. The table has around 190,000 clones, roughly 78% seen once. The sample consisted of PBMCs. The source is a woman aged 30 to 39 in good health and CMV-seropositive.

The chain links TRBV10-3 to TRBJ1-1; 8 bases map to TRBD1. This CDR3 contains 12 residues. Germline loops: CDR1 ENHRY, CDR2 SYGVKD. J lost 5 bases, V lost 5 bases, and 1 base had no gene match. CDR3 sequence reads: CAISNRGTEAFF. The CDR3 DNA follows: TGTGCCATCAGTAACAGGGGGACTGAAGCTTTCTTT.

A single count supports this clone. The V and J genes are TRBV5-1 and TRBJ2-1, with D possibly being TRBD1 (5 bases). Germline loops: CDR1 SGHRS, CDR2 YFSETQ. The length of the CDR3 is 14 residues. Trimming removed 1 base from V and 5 bases from J, with 10 bases in between. CDR3 nucleotide sequence: TGCGCCAGCAGCTTGAGGGGCCTAGACAATGAGCAGTTCTTC. Its translation is CASSLRGLDNEQFF.

V and J are TRBV27 and TRBJ2-5; 7 bases are shared with TRBD2. The CDR3 contains 14 residues. Unmatched junction bases numbered 2, after V lost 3 bases and J lost 1 base. Germline assignment: CDR1 MNHEY and CDR2 SMNVEV (reference sequence). CDR3: CASSFTSAQETQYF. For the CDR3, the DNA is TGTGCCAGCAGTTTTACTAGCGCCCAAGAGACCCAGTACTTC.